These 22 T cell receptor beta chains originate from one sample sequenced in a study of blood T cell repertoires in COVID-19. TCRdb keeps only in-frame clones here, not all; method: immunoSEQ multiplex PCR. The profile shows roughly 280,000 clones, about 87% of them singletons. The sample comprised PBMCs or T cells enriched from blood (not recorded which). The receptors originated from a woman aged 25 to 39 with acute COVID-19.

This chain connects TRBV27 to TRBJ2-7; 9 bases line up with TRBD2. In germline, CDR1 is MNHEY, CDR2 SMNVEV (reference sequence). This CDR3 has 14 amino acids. V gave up 10 bases and J gave up 6 bases; unmatched junction bases: 13. CDR3 sequence reads: CANYTGTSMREQYF. The CDR3 DNA reads as TGTGCCAACTACACCGGGACTAGCATGCGCGAGCAGTACTTC.

The V gene is TRBV11-3, the J gene TRBJ2-1; D is perhaps TRBD2 (5 bases). V gave up 1 base and J gave up 9 bases, with 10 bases separating them. This CDR3 has 13 residues. Germline V CDR1 and CDR2: SGHNT, YENEEA. The CDR3 DNA is TGTGCCAGCAGCTTAGTGGTGGGAGCTGAGCAGTTCTTC. Amino acids: CASSLVVGAEQFF.

The chain uses TRBV2 and TRBJ1-5; the D is unclear. The CDR3 spans 14 residues. The germline V gene encodes CDR1 SNHLY and CDR2 FYNNEI. V was shortened by 0 bases and J by 2 bases, with 5 bases between the two germline ends. The CDR3 DNA reads TGTGCCAGCAGTGAAGCGCGGGGCAATCAGCCCCAGCATTTT. Translation: CASSEARGNQPQHF.

This clone appeared once. V gene TRBV19 combines with J gene TRBJ1-1; tentative D call: TRBD1 (5 bases). With 4 bases removed from V and 8 bases from J, the gap between germline ends came to 14 bases. The CDR3 is 13 residues long. Germline assignment: CDR1 LNHDA and CDR2 SQIVND (reference sequence). CDR3 loop: CASSNQRGTEAFF. In DNA form, the CDR3 reads TGTGCCAGTAGTAATCAACGGGGGACCGAAGCTTTCTTT. The full variable domain, completed using reference TRBV19 and TRBJ1-1, is DGGITQSPKYLFRKEGQNVTLSCEQNLNHDAMYWYRQDPGQGLRLIYYSQIVNDFQKGDIAEGYSVSREKKESFPLTVTSAQKNPTAFYLCASSNQRGTEAFFGQGTRLTVV.

This sequence joins TRBV7-6 and TRBJ2-7; 10 bases are a match to TRBD2. In germline, CDR1 is SGHVS, CDR2 FNYEAQ. The CDR3 has 17 residues. The V segment lost 0 bases and the J segment 3 bases; nucleotides outside the gene matches: 8. The CDR3 is CASSLAPDSGGIYEQYF. CDR3 in DNA: TGTGCCAGCAGCTTAGCGCCGGATAGCGGGGGGATCTACGAGCAGTACTTC. Variable domain in full (rest from reference TRBV7-6 and TRBJ2-7): GAGVSQSPRYKVTKRGQDVALRCDPISGHVSLYWYRQALGQGPEFLTYFNYEAQQDKSGLPNDRFSAERPEGSISTLTIQRTEQRDSAMYRCASSLAPDSGGIYEQYFGPGTRLTVT.

The rearrangement uses TRBV27 and TRBJ2-1; weak D call: TRBD2 (6 bases). The V end lost 10 bases, the J end lost 0 bases, and 19 bases lay between the germline ends. Germline V gives CDR1 MNHEY, CDR2 SMNVEV (reference sequence). CDR3 size: 16 residues. The CDR3, as DNA: TGTGCCACCATCCACTTCGCCGGGAGCTCCTACAATGAGCAGTTCTTC. As protein: CATIHFAGSSYNEQFF.

The V and J genes are TRBV29-1 and TRBJ2-3, with a weak D call TRBD2 (6 bases). Germline V gene sequence: CDR1 SQVTM, CDR2 ANQGSEA. This CDR3 is 14 amino acids long. V lost 5 bases and J lost 4, with 16 bases in between. The chain's CDR3 is CSVPSSVGADTQYF. The CDR3, as DNA: TGCAGCGTTCCTTCTAGCGTGGGGGCAGATACGCAGTATTTT.

The J gene is TRBJ2-7, the V gene TRBV30; 9 nucleotides align to TRBD2. Unmatched junction bases numbered 8, after V lost 3 bases and J lost 2 bases. This CDR3 region has 15 residues. Germline values: CDR1 GTSNPN, CDR2 SVGIG (reference sequence). CDR3 bases: TGTGCCTGGAGCACCCCCCTAGCGGGAACCTACGAGCAGTACTTC. Translating gives CAWSTPLAGTYEQYF.

The V call is TRBV7-8, the J call TRBJ2-1; D is undetermined. The CDR3 loop spans 13 amino acids. V lost 1 base and J lost 16, with 17 bases in between. Germline CDR1 SGHVS, CDR2 FQNEAQ. CDR3 protein: CASSLELLPRRFF. The CDR3 region has the DNA TGTGCCAGCAGCTTAGAACTACTCCCTCGTCGTTTCTTC.

The V and J genes are TRBV24-1 and TRBJ2-7, with 15 bases matching TRBD2. The J segment lost 2 bases and the V segment lost 7 bases, leaving 14 bases of the junction unmatched. The CDR3 is 19 residues long. Germline-derived CDR1 and CDR2 are KGHDR and SFDVKD. The CDR3 protein is CATSAAAGLAGGPTYEQYF. The CDR3 DNA sequence: TGTGCCACCAGCGCCGCGGCGGGACTAGCGGGAGGCCCGACCTACGAGCAGTACTTC.

The J gene is TRBJ2-7, the V gene TRBV30; maybe TRBD2 (5 bases). V gave up 0 bases and J gave up 2 bases, with 11 bases separating them. The CDR3 contains 14 residues. Germline V gene sequence: CDR1 GTSNPN, CDR2 SVGIG (reference sequence). This chain's CDR3 is CAWSVGSSPYEQYF. Here the CDR3 DNA reads TGTGCCTGGAGTGTTGGGAGTTCCCCCTACGAGCAGTACTTC.

The chain is built from TRBV11-3 and TRBJ2-7; TRBD1 agrees at 7 bases. Trimming at V came to 3 bases and at J to 5 bases, leaving 4 bases not matched to a gene. This CDR3 region has 13 residues. Germline loops: CDR1 SGHNT, CDR2 YENEEA. CDR3 nucleotide sequence: TGTGCCAGCAGCTTTGCCACAGGGGACGAGCAGTACTTC. Protein: CASSFATGDEQYF.

The chain carries TRBV4-1 and TRBJ2-7; 7 bases map to TRBD1. CDR3 length equals 14 residues. With 4 bases clipped from V and 0 bases from J, the junction kept 3 bases outside the gene matches. Germline V gene data show CDR1 as MGHRA and CDR2 as YSYEKL. CDR3 DNA sequence: TGCGCCAGCAGCCTTTCAGGGGGCTCCTACGAGCAGTACTTC. Its translation is CASSLSGGSYEQYF.

This chain's CDR3 is CASKNQGDNQPQHF. In nucleotides, the CDR3 is TGTGCCAGCAAGAATCAGGGGGATAATCAGCCCCAGCATTTT. The V and J genes are TRBV2 and TRBJ1-5; 7 bases are a match to TRBD1. The ends lost 7 bases at V and 4 bases at J; junction bases unmatched: 7. There are 14 residues in the CDR3. CDR1 SNHLY and CDR2 FYNNEI come from the germline V gene.

The chain uses TRBV7-5 and TRBJ2-3; whether TRBD1, the table's D call, matches the DNA was not checked. TRBV7-5 is a recognized pseudogene. CDR3 length equals 18 residues. As DNA, the CDR3 is TGTGTCAGAAGCCCCCCGGGTAGGCGTACAGGGGTTCAAGATACGCAGTATTTT. Translation: CVRSPPGRRTGVQDTQYF.

This clone was observed once. The genes are TRBV6-2 or TRBV6-3 and TRBJ2-7; TRBD2 aligns across 8 bases. The germline V gene encodes CDR1 MNHEY and CDR2 SVGEGT. Trimming removed 0 bases from V and 6 bases from J; junction bases left unmatched: 4. This CDR3 comprises 14 residues. The CDR3 here is CASSYSGLASEQYF. In DNA, the CDR3 is TGTGCCAGCAGTTACTCAGGACTAGCTTCCGAGCAGTACTTC.

The gene calls are TRBV15 and TRBJ2-7, with 9 bases fitting TRBD1. V was clipped by 5 bases and J by 4 bases; unmatched bases: 6. This CDR3 is 14 amino acids long. Germline loops: CDR1 LNHNV, CDR2 YYDKDF (reference sequence). Here the CDR3 DNA reads TGTGCCACCAGCCTAGACAGGGGGGAATACGAGCAGTACTTC. It specifies CATSLDRGEYEQYF.

This chain links TRBV2 with TRBJ1-6; maybe TRBD1 (6 bases). Germline V gives CDR1 SNHLY, CDR2 FYNNEI. The CDR3 sequence is 13 residues long. The V and J ends lost 9 bases and 7 bases respectively, with 13 bases between them. The CDR3, as DNA: TGTGCCAGTTACAGGGAACCAAATTCACCCCTCCACTTT. This sequence encodes CASYREPNSPLHF.

This chain connects TRBV6-5 to TRBJ1-4, with 8 bases aligning to TRBD1. The CDR3 covers 14 residues. Germline V CDR1 and CDR2: MNHEY, SVGAGI. With 4 bases clipped from V and 4 bases from J, the junction kept 2 bases outside the gene matches. This CDR3 is CASSLTGDNEKLFF. The CDR3 DNA is TGTGCCAGCAGTTTGACAGGGGATAATGAAAAACTGTTTTTT.

The CDR3 bases are TGTGCCTGTAGAGGGCAGGCCTACGAGCAGTACTTC. The encoded protein is CACRGQAYEQYF. The chain carries TRBV28 and TRBJ2-7, with D possibly matching TRBD2 (5 bases). Germline values: CDR1 MDHEN, CDR2 SYDVKM. The CDR3 has 12 amino acids. The V end lost 11 bases, the J end lost 2 bases, and 13 bases lay between the germline ends.

This sequence joins TRBV4-1 and TRBJ2-7; 11 positions match TRBD2. With 1 base clipped from V and 3 bases from J, the junction kept 5 bases outside the gene matches. The V gene's germline CDR1 is MGHRA and CDR2 YSYEKL. The CDR3 has 16 amino acids. The CDR3 region has the DNA TGCGCCAGCAGCCAAGTACTCGGGACTAGCGGCTACGAGCAGTACTTC. It codes for CASSQVLGTSGYEQYF.

This chain uses TRBV3-1 (or the pseudogene TRBV3-2) with TRBJ2-7; 13 bases line up with TRBD2. The CDR3 runs 17 residues. Trimming at V came to 4 bases and at J to 4 bases, leaving 10 bases not matched to a gene. The germline CDR1 and CDR2 sequences are LGHDT and YNNKEL (reference sequence). Written as DNA, the CDR3 is TGTGCCAGCAGCCCCGGGACTAGCGGGAAGGGGGCATACGAGCAGTACTTC. This translates into CASSPGTSGKGAYEQYF.